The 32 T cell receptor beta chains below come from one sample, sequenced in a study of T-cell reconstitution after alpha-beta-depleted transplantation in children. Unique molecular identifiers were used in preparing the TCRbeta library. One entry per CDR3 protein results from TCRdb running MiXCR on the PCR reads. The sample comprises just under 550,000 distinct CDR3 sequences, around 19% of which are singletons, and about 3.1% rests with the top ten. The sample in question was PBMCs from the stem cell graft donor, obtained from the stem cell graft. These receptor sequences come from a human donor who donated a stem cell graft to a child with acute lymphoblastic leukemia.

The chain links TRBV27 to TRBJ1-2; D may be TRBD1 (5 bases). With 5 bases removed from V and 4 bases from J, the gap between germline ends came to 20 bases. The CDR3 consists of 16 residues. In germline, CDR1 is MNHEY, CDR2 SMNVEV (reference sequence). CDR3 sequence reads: CASSQIGFGGGYGYTF. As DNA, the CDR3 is TGTGCCAGCAGTCAGATAGGGTTTGGGGGTGGCTATGGCTACACCTTC.

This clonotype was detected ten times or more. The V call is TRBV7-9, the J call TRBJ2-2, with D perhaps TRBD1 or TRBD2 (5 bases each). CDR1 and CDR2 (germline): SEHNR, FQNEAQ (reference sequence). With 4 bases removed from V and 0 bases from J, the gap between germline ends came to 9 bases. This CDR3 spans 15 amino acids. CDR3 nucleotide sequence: TGTGCCAGCAGCTCCGGGACGGCGAACACCGGGGAGCTGTTTTTT. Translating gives CASSSGTANTGELFF.

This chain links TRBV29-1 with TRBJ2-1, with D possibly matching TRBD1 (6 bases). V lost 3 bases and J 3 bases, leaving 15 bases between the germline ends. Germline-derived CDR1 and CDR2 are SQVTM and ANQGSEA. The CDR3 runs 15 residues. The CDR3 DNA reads TGCAGCGTTGAGAGAGGACAGAGATTCTACAATGAGCAGTTCTTC. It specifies CSVERGQRFYNEQFF.

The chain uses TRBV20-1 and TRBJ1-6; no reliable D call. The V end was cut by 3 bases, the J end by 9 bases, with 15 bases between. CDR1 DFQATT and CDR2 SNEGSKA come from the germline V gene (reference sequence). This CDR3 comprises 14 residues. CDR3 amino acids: CSASYSYRSSPLHF. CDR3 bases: TGCAGTGCTAGTTACAGTTATCGGTCTTCACCCCTCCACTTT.

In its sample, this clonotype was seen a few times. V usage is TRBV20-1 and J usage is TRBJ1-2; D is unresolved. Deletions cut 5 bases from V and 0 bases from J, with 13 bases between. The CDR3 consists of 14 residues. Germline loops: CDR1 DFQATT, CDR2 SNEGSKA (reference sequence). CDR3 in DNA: TGCAGTGCTCCAAGGACGTTAGCTAACTATGGCTACACCTTC. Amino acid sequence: CSAPRTLANYGYTF.

The CDR3 coding sequence is TGTGCCAGCAGTTTAGGGACAGGGGGTTGGCAGCCCCAGCATTTT. It translates to CASSLGTGGWQPQHF. The V gene is TRBV12-3 or TRBV12-4, the J gene TRBJ1-5, with 10 bases aligning to TRBD1. The V gene end was trimmed by 1 base and the J gene end by 7 bases; junction bases not matched to a gene: 4. The CDR3 runs to 15 residues.

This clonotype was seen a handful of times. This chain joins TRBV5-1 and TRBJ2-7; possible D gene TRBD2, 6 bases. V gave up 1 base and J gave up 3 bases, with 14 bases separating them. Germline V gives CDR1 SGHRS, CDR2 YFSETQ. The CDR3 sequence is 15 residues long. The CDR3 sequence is CASSLSRERYYEQYF. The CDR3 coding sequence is TGCGCCAGCAGCTTGAGCCGGGAGAGATACTACGAGCAGTACTTC.

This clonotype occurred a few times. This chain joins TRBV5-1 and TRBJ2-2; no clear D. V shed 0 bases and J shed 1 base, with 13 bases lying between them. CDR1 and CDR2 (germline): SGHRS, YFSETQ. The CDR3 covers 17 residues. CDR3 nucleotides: TGCGCCAGCAGCTTGGGGGCTCAGGCGGTGAACACCGGGGAGCTGTTTTTT. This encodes CASSLGAQAVNTGELFF.

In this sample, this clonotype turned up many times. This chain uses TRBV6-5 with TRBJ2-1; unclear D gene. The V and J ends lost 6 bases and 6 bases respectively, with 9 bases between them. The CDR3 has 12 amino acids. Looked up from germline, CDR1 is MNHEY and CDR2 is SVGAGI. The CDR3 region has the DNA TGTGCCAGCAGCTACGGCGGCAATGAGCAGTTCTTC. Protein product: CASSYGGNEQFF.

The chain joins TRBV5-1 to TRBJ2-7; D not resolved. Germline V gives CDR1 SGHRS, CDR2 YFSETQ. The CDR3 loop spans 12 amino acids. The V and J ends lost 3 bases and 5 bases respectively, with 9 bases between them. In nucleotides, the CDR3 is TGCGCCAGCAGCTCGACTCTTAACGAGCAGTACTTC. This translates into CASSSTLNEQYF.

This CDR3 reads CASRPLTSEQETQYF. DNA of the CDR3: TGTGCCAGCAGACCCCTGACTAGCGAGCAAGAGACCCAGTACTTC. V usage is TRBV12-3 or TRBV12-4 and J usage is TRBJ2-5; 8 bases match TRBD2. The CDR3 spans 15 residues. V lost 6 bases, J lost 2 bases, and 8 bases stayed unmatched.

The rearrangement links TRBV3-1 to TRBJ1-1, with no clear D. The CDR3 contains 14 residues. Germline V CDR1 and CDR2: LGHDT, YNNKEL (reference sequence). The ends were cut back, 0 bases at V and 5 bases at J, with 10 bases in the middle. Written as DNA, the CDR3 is TGTGCCAGCAGCCAAGAAACAAAGAGAACTGAAGCTTTCTTT. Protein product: CASSQETKRTEAFF.

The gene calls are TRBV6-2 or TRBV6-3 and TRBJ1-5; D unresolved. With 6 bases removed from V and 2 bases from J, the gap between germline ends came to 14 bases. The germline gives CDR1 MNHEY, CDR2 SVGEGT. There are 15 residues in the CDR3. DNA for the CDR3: TGTGCCAGCAGCCCGACGGAATGGGGCAATCAGCCCCAGCATTTT. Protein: CASSPTEWGNQPQHF.

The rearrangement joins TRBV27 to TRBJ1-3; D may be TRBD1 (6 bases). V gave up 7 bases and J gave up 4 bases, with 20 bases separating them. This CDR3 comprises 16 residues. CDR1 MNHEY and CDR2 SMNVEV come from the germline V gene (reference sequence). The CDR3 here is CASMGAAGASGNTIYF. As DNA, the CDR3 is TGTGCCAGCATGGGGGCCGCCGGAGCGAGCGGAAACACCATATATTTT.

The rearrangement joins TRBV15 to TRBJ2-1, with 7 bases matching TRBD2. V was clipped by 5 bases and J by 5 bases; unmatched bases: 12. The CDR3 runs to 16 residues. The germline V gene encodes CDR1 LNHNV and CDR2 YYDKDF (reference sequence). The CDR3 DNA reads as TGTGCCACCAGCCTTCGCGCGGGAGCCCCCCACAATGAGCAGTTCTTC. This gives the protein CATSLRAGAPHNEQFF.

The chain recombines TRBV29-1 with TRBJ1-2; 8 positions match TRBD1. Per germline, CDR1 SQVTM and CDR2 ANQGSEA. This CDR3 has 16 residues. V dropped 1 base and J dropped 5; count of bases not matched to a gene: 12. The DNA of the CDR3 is TGCAGCGTTGAAGGGCCGGACAGGGAGGATGGATATGGCTACACCTTC. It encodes CSVEGPDREDGYGYTF.

The DNA for the CDR3 is TGCGCCAGCAGCCAAGTTGAGGGGGTACTGTTTTTT. This codes for CASSQVEGVLFF. V is TRBV4-1 and J is TRBJ1-4; possibly TRBD1 for D (6 bases). CDR1 and CDR2 from the germline V gene are MGHRA and YSYEKL. Trimming removed 1 base from V and 13 bases from J, with 10 bases in between. The CDR3 has 12 residues.

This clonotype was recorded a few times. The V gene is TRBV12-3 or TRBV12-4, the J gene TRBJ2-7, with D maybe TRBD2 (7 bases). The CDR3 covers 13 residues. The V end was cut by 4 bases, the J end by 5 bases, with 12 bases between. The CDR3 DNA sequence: TGTGCCAGCAGTTCCCAGGGGAGGGACGAGCAGTACTTC. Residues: CASSSQGRDEQYF.

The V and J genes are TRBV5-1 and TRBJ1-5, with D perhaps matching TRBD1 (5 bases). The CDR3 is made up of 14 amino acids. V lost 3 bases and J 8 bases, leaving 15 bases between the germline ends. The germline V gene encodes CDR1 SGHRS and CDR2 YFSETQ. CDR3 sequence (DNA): TGCGCCAGCAGCTCTAATCCCGGAGGGGAGCCCCAGCATTTT. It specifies CASSSNPGGEPQHF.

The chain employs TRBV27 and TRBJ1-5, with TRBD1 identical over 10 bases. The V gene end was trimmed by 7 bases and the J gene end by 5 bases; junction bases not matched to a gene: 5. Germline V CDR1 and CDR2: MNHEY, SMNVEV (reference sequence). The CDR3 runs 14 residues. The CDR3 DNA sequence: TGTGCCAGCAAAGAGACAGGGGGCTATCAGCCCCAGCATTTT. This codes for CASKETGGYQPQHF.

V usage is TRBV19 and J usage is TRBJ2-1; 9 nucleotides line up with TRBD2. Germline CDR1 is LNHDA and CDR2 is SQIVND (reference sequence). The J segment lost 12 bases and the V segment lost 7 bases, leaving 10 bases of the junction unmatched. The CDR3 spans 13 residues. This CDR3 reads CASTSGAFVGQFF. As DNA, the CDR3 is TGTGCCAGTACTAGCGGGGCCTTTGTCGGGCAGTTCTTC.

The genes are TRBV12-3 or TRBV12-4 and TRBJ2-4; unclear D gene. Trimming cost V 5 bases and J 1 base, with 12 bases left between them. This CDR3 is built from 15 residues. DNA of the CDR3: TGTGCCAGCAGTGCAAGCAACAAGGCCAAAAACATTCAGTACTTC. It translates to CASSASNKAKNIQYF.

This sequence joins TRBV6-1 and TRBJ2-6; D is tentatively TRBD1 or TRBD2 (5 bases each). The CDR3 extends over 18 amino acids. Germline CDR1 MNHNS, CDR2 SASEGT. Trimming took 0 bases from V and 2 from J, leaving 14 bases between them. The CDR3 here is CASSEALVGTTGANVLTF. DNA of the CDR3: TGTGCCAGCAGTGAAGCGTTGGTAGGGACGACTGGGGCCAACGTCCTGACTTTC.

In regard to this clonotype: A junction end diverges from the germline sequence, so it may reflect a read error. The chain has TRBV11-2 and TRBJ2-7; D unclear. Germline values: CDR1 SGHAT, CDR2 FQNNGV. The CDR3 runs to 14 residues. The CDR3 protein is CASSPRQVDLPYDF. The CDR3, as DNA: TGTGCCAGCAGCCCCAGGCAGGTTGATCTACCATATGACTTC.

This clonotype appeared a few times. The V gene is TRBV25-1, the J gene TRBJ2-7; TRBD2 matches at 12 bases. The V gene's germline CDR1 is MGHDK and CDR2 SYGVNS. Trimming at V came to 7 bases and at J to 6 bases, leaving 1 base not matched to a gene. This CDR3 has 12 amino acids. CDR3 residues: CASTLAGGEQYF. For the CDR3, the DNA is TGTGCCAGCACACTAGCGGGAGGCGAGCAGTACTTC.

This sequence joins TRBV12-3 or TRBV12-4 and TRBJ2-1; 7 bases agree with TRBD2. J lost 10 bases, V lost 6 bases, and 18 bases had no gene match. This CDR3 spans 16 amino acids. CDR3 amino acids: CASRPPQGGVGVEQFF. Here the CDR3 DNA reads TGTGCCAGCAGACCCCCTCAGGGAGGGGTTGGGGTAGAGCAGTTCTTC.

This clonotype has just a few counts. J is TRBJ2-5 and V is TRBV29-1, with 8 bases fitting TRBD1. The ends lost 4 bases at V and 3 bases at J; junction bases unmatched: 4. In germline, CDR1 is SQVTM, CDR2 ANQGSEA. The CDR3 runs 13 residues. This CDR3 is CSVVQGDEETQYF. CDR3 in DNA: TGCAGCGTTGTACAGGGGGACGAAGAGACCCAGTACTTC.

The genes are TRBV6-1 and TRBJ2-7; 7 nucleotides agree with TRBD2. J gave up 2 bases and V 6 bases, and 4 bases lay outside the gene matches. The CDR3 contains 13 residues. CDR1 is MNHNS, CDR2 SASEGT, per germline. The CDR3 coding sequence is TGTGCCAGCAGGGAGACTAGCCCCTACGAGCAGTACTTC. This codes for CASRETSPYEQYF.

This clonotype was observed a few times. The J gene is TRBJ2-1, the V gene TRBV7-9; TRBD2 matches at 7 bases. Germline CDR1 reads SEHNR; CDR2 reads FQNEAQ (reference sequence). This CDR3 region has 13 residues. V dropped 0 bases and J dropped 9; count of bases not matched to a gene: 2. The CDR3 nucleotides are TGTGCCAGCAGCTTAGCGGGAGGGGTTGAGCAGTTCTTC. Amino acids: CASSLAGGVEQFF.

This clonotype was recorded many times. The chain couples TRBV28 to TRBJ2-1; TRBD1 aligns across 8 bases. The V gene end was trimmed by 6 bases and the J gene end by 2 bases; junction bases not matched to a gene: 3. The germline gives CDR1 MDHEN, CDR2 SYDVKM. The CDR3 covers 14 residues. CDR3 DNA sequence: TGTGCCAGCAGCGACAGGGGCCCCTACAATGAGCAGTTCTTC. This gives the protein CASSDRGPYNEQFF.

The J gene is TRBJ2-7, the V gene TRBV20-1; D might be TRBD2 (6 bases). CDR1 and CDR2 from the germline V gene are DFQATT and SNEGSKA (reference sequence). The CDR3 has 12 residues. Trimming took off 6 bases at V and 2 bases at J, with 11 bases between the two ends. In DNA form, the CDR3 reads TGCAGTGCGAGGGGAGGACCCTACGAGCAGTACTTC. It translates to CSARGGPYEQYF.

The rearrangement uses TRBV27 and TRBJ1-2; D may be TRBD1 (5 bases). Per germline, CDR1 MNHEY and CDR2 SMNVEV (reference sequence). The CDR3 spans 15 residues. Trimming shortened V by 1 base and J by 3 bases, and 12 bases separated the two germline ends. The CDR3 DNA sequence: TGTGCCAGCAGTTTATATTCACAGGCTCACTATGGCTACACCTTC. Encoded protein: CASSLYSQAHYGYTF.